What follows describes a single T cell receptor beta chain. What it recognizes is unknown. This sample was taken from a study of shared clonotypes between healthy human individuals. About the study: The cohort had two women and a few men, ages 18 to 49.

TCRdb keeps only in-frame clones here, not all; method: immunoSEQ multiplex PCR. The data show millions of clones, 80% to 95% seen once. This CDR3 is built from 14 residues. V lost 1 base to trimming and J lost 4 bases, with 8 bases between them. Germline-derived CDR1 and CDR2 are SGHTA and FQGNSA. General study findings and limits: As a rule, naive subsets had a larger estimated richness than memory subsets. Compared with clonotypes that all four donors shared, non-shared clonotypes had lower generation probabilities.

The sample comprised naive CD4+ T cells from PBMCs. Subset noted: CD45RA+ positively selected. The J gene is TRBJ2-4, the V gene TRBV7-2; no reliable D call. The TCR comes from a man younger than 30 in good health. Some clones in this sample may be carry-over from other donors' samples. The CDR3 nucleotides are TGTGCCAGCAGCTTAGGCGGACCTAAAAACATTCAGTACTTC. It encodes CASSLGGPKNIQYF.